The TCR beta chain under discussion was sequenced for a study of a mutant IDH1 vaccine in newly diagnosed glioma. Study at large: Males made up 62.5% and females 37.5% of treated patients, whose mean age was about 40 years. Earlier care involved radiotherapy, temozolomide, or both, and the majority received both.

The germline gives CDR1 MDHEN, CDR2 SYDVKM. The CDR3 is 16 residues long. Trimming at V came to 6 bases and at J to 6 bases, leaving 17 bases not matched to a gene. Clones were read by immunoSEQ multiplex PCR, and TCRdb kept only the in-frame ones, dropping some. The table lists fewer than 85,000 clones, 65% to 90% of them singletons. As regards this clone: Antigen unknown.

Study-wide findings and caveats: Shifts in the top peripheral T cell clonotypes seemed unrelated to pseudoprogression.

As for time point: baseline, week 1 (first vaccination visit). Indicated treatment: pre-vaccination baseline after standard-of-care therapy. Specimen: PBMCs, collected from a glioma patient treated with radiotherapy, temozolomide or both. This sequence joins TRBV28 and TRBJ2-7; 7 bases map to TRBD2. The origin of this receptor is a man between 25 and 39 years old with glioma. CDR3 sequence reads: CASSPSTGTINREQYF. The CDR3 DNA follows: TGTGCCAGCAGCCCTTCCACCGGGACTATAAATCGCGAGCAGTACTTC.